This T cell receptor beta chain was profiled in a study of T cells in Graves' hyperthyroidism and ophthalmopathy. The study's findings and limits: Blood also contained most expanded thyroid clonotypes above 0.001.

There are many counts of this clonotype. The antigen is not known. Using RNA transcripts as the source, TCR beta CDR3 regions were amplified. Carried out on the TCR CDR3, a first-round RT-PCR used the HTBI primer set. Each CDR3 protein is one row after TCRdb ran MiXCR on the multiplex PCR reads. This repertoire shows under 400,000 distinct CDR3 sequences, roughly 23% found once; its top ten account for over 40%. V lost 3 bases, J lost 5 bases, and 8 bases lay in between. This CDR3 has 12 residues. Germline V gene data show CDR1 as KGHSH and CDR2 as LQKENI. Newly diagnosed hyperthyroidism, duration under 2 months, in patients aged 18 to 65. Diagnoses rested on clinical symptoms, serum thyroxine and TRAb, thyroid ultrasound and orbital computed tomography. The PBMCs studied were ones that came from about 10 ml fresh peripheral blood.

The receptor was isolated from a woman between 45 and 65 years old with Graves' hyperthyroidism. The V call is TRBV18, the J call TRBJ2-7; D not certain. Input material: blood. CDR3 protein: CASSPFGDEQYF. The CDR3 DNA is TGTGCCAGCTCACCCTTTGGTGACGAGCAGTACTTC.